This TCR beta chain was sequenced during a study of T-cell memory formation after mild COVID-19. TCRdb re-derived calls from the 5' RACE reads in MiXCR, one entry per CDR3 protein. The sample has a few hundred thousand distinct CDR3 sequences; 15% to 20% are singletons. The source is a man aged 18 to 29 who had mild COVID-19 (a few samples of this study predate the infection). Cell type and time point are not known. The sample comprised PBMCs or a T cell subset sorted from them (not recorded which).

Here the CDR3 reads CASSPGAESGNYGYTF. The CDR3 nucleotides read TGTGCCAGCAGCCCCGGAGCCGAGTCGGGGAACTATGGCTACACCTTC. The chain employs TRBV5-4 and TRBJ1-2; D is unresolved. The V end was cut by 4 bases, the J end by 2 bases, with 18 bases between. The CDR3 runs 16 residues. Germline V gene data show CDR1 as SGHNT and CDR2 as YYREEE (reference sequence).